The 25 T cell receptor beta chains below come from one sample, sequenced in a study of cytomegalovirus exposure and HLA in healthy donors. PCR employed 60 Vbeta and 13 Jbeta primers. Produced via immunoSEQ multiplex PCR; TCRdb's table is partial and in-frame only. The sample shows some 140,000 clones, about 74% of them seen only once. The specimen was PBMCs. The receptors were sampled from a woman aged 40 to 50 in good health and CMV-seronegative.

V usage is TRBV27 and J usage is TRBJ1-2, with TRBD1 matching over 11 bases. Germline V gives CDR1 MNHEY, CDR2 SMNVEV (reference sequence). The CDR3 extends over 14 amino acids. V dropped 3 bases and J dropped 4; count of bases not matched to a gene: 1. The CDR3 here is CASSFGTGGYGYTF. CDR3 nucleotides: TGTGCCAGCAGTTTCGGGACAGGGGGCTATGGCTACACCTTC.

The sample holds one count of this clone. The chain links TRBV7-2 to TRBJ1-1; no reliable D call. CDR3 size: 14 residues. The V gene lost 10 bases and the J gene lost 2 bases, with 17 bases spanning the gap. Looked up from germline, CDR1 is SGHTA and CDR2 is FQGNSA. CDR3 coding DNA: TGTGCCACCTCTGTGGGGAGTATCAACACTGAAGCTTTCTTT. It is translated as CATSVGSINTEAFF.

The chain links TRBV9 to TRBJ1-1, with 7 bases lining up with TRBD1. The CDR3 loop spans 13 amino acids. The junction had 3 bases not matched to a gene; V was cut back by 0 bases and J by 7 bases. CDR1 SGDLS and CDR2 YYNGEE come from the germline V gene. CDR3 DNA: TGTGCCAGCAGCGTAGCGGGGACAGTTGAAGCTTTCTTT. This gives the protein CASSVAGTVEAFF.

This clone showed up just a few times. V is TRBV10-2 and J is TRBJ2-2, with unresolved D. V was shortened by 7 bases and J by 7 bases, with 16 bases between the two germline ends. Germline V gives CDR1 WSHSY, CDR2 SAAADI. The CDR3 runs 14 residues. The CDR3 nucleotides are TGCGCCAGCACCTGGGCTCGACGAGACGGGGAGCTGTTTTTT. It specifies CASTWARRDGELFF.

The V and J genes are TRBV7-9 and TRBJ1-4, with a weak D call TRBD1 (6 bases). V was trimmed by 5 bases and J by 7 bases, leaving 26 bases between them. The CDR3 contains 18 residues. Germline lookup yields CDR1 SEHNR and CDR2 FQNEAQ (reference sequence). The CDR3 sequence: CASSRLRDNFLLTEKLFF. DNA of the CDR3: TGTGCCAGCAGCCGACTCCGGGACAACTTCCTTCTTACTGAAAAACTGTTTTTT. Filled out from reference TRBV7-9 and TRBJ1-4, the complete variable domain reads DTGVSQNPRHKITKRGQNVTFRCDPISEHNRLYWYRQTLGQGPEFLTYFQNEAQLEKSRLLSDRFSAERPKGSFSTLEIQRTEQGDSAMYLCASSRLRDNFLLTEKLFFGSGTQLSVL.

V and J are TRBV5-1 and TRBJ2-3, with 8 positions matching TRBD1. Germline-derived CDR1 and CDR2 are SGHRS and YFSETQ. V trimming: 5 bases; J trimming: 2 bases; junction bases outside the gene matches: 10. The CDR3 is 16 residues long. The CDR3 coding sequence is TGCGCCAGCAGTGGGACAGGCTTCGAATTCACAGATACGCAGTATTTT. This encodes CASSGTGFEFTDTQYF.

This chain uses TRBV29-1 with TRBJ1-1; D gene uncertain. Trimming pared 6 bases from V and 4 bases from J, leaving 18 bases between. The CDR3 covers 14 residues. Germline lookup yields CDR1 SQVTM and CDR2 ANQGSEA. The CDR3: CSVRLRTESTEAFF. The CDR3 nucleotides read TGCAGCGTCCGCCTCCGAACAGAATCCACTGAAGCTTTCTTT.

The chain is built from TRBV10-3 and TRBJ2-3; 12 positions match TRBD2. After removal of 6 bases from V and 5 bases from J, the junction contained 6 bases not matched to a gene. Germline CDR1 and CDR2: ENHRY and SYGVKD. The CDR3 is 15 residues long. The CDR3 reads CAIRTSGSWEDTQYF. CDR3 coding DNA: TGTGCCATCAGGACTAGCGGGAGTTGGGAAGATACGCAGTATTTT.

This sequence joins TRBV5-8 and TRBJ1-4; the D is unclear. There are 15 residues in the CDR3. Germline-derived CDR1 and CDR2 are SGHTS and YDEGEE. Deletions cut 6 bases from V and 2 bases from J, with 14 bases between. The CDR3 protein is CASNPPGMTNEKLFF. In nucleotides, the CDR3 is TGTGCCAGCAACCCCCCGGGGATGACTAATGAAAAACTGTTTTTT.

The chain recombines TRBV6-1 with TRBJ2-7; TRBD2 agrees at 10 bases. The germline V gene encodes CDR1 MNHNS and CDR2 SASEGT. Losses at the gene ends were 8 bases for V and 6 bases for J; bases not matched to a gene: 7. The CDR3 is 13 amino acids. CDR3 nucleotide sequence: TGTGCCAGCCCTGTAGCGGGGGGAACCGAGCAGTACTTC. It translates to CASPVAGGTEQYF.

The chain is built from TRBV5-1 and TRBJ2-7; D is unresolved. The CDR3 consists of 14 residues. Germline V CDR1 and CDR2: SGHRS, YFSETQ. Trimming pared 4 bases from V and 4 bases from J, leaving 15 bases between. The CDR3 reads CASSEVANSYEQYF. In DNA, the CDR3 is TGCGCCAGCAGCGAGGTCGCCAACTCTTACGAGCAGTACTTC.

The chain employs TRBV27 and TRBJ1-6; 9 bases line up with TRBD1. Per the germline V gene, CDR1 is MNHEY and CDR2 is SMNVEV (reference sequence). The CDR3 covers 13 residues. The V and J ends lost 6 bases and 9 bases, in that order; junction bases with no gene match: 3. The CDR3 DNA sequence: TGTGCCAGCAGCCGGGACAGGGCTTCACCCCTCCACTTT. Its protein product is CASSRDRASPLHF.

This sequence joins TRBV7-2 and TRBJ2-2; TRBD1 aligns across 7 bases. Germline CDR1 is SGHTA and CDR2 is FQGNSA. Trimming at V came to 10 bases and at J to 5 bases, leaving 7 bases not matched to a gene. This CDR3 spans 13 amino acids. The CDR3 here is CATYRGGTGELFF. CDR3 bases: TGTGCCACGTACAGGGGTGGTACCGGGGAGCTGTTTTTT.

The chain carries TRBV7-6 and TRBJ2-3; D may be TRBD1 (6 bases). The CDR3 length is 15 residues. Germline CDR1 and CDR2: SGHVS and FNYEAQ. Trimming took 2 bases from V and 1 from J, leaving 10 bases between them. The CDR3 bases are TGTGCCAGCAGCTTACAGGCAGGGGGCACAGATACGCAGTATTTT. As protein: CASSLQAGGTDTQYF.

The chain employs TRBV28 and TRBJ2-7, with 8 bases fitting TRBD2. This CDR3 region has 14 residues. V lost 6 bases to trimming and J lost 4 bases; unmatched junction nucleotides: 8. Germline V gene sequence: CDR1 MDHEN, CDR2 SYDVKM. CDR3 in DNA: TGTGCCAGCAGGGTCCGGCTAGCGGGTTACGAGCAGTACTTC. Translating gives CASRVRLAGYEQYF.

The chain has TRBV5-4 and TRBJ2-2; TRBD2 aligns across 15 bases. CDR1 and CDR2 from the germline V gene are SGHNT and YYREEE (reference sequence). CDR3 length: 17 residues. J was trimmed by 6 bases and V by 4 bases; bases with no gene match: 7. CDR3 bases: TGTGCCAGCAGCGGACTAGCGGGGGGGCGAGGCTCCGGGGAGCTGTTTTTT. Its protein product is CASSGLAGGRGSGELFF.

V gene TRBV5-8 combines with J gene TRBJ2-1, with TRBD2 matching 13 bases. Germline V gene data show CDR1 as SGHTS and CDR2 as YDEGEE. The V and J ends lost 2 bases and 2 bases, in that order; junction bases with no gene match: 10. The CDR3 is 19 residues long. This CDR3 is CASSFIGLAGAPPYNEQFF. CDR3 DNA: TGTGCCAGCAGCTTCATCGGACTAGCGGGAGCCCCTCCCTACAATGAGCAGTTCTTC.

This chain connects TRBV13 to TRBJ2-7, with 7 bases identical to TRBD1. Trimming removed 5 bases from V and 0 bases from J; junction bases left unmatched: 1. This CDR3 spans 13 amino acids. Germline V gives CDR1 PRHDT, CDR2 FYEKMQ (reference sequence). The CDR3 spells CASSGQDSYEQYF. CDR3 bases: TGTGCCAGCAGCGGACAGGACTCCTACGAGCAGTACTTC.

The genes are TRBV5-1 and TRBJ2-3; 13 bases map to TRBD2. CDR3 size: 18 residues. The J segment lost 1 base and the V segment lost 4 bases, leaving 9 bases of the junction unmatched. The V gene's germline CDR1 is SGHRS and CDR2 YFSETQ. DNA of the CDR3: TGCGCCAGCAGCACGGGACTAGCGGGATCATCTCGCACAGATACGCAGTATTTT. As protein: CASSTGLAGSSRTDTQYF.

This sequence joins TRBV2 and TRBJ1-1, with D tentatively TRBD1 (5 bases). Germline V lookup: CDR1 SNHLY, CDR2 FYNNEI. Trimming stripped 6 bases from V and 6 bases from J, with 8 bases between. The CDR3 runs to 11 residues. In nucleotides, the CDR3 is TGTGCCAGCAGCGGACAACCTGAAGCTTTCTTT. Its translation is CASSGQPEAFF.

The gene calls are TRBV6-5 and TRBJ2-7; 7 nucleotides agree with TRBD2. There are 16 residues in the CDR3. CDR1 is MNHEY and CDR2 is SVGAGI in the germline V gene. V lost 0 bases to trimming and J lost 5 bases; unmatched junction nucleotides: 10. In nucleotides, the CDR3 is TGTGCCAGCAGTTACTCATCAGCGGGAACCCCCAACGAGCAGTACTTC. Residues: CASSYSSAGTPNEQYF.

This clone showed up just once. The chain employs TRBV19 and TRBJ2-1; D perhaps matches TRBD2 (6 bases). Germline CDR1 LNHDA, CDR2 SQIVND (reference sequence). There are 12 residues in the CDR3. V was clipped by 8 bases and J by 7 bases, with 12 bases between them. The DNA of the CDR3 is TGTGCCAGTTCACTAGCTGGGAATGAGCAGTTCTTC. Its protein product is CASSLAGNEQFF.

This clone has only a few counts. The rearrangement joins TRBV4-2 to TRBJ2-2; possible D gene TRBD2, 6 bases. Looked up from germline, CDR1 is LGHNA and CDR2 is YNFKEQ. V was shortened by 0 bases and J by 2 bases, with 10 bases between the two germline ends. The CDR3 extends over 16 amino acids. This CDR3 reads CASSQEGRENTGELFF. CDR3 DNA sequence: TGTGCCAGCAGCCAAGAAGGGCGGGAAAACACCGGGGAGCTGTTTTTT.

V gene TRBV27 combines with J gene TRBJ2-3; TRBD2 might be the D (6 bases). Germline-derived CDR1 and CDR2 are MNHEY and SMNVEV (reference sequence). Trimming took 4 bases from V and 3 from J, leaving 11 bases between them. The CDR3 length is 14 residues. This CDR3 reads CASSYRERTDTQYF. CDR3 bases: TGTGCCAGCAGTTACCGGGAGCGAACAGATACGCAGTATTTT.

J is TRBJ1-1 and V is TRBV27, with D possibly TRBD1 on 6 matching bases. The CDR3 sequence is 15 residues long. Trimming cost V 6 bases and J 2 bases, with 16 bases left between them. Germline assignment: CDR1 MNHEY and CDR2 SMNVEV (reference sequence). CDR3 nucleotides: TGTGCCAGCAGCATCGGGAGGGGGGTTAACACTGAAGCTTTCTTT. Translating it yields CASSIGRGVNTEAFF.